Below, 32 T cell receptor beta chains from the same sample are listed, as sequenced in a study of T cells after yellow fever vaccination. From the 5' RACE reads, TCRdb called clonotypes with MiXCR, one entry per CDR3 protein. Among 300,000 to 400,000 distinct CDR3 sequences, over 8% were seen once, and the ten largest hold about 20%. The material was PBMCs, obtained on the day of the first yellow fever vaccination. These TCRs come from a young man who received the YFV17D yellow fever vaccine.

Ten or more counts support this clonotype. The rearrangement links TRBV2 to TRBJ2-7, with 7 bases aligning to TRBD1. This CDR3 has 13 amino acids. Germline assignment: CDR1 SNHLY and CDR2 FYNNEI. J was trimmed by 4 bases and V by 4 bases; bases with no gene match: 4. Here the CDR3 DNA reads TGTGCCAGCAGTGGACAGGGAGTTTACGAGCAGTACTTC. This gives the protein CASSGQGVYEQYF.

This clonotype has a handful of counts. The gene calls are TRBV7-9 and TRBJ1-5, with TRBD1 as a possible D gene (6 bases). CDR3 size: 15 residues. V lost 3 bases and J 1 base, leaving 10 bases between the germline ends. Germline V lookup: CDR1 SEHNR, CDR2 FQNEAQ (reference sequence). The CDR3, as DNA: TGTGCCAGCAGCTTTGGGGGCGCGAGCAATCAGCCCCAGCATTTT. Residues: CASSFGGASNQPQHF.

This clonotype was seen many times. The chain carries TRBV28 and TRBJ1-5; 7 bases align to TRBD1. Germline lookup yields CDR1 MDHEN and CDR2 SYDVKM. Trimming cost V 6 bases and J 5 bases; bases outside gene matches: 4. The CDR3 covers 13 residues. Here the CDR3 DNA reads TGTGCCAGCAGAATTACAGGGGATCAGCCCCAGCATTTT. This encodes CASRITGDQPQHF.

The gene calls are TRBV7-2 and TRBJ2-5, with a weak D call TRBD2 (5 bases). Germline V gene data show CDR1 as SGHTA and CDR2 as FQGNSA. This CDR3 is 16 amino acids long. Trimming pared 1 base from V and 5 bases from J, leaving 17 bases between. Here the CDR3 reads CASSLGGAAGGETQYF. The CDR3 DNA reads TGTGCCAGCAGCTTAGGTGGAGCGGCCGGCGGGGAGACCCAGTACTTC.

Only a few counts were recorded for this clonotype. CDR3 sequence (DNA): TGCAGTGGGATGAGGACAGGGGATAGCAGCACTGAAGCTTTCTTT. Translation gives CSGMRTGDSSTEAFF. V is TRBV20-1 and J is TRBJ1-1, with 9 bases lining up with TRBD1. The germline V gene encodes CDR1 DFQATT and CDR2 SNEGSKA (reference sequence). The V and J ends lost 7 bases and 4 bases, in that order; junction bases with no gene match: 13. The CDR3 contains 15 residues.

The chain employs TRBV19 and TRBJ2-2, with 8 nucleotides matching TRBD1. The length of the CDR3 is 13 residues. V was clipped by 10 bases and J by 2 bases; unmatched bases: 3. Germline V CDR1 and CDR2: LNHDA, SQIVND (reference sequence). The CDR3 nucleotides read TGTGCCACCGACAGGGGTAACACCGGGGAGCTGTTTTTT. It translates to CATDRGNTGELFF.

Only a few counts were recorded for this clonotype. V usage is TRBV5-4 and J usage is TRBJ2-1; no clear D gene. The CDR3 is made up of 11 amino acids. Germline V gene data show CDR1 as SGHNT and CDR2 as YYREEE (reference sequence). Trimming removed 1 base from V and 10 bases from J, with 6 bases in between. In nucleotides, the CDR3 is TGTGCCAGCAGCTTGAGGGAAGAGCAGTTCTTC. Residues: CASSLREEQFF. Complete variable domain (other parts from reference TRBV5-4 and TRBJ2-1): ETGVTQSPTHLIKTRGQQVTLRCSSQSGHNTVSWYQQALGQGPQFIFQYYREEENGRGNFPPRFSGLQFPNYSSELNVNALELDDSALYLCASSLREEQFFGPGTRLTVL.

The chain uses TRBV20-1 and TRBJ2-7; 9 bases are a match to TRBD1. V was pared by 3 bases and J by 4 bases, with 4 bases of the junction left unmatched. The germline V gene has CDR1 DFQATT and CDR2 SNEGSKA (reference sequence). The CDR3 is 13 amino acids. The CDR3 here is CSASRTGVYEQYF. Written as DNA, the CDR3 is TGCAGTGCTAGTCGGACAGGGGTTTACGAGCAGTACTTC.

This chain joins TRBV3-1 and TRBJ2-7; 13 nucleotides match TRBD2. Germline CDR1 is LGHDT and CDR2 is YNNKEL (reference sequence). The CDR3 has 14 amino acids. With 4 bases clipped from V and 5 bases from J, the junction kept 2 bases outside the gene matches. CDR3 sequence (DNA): TGTGCCAGCAGCCTAGGACTAGCGGGGGACGAGCAGTACTTC. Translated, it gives CASSLGLAGDEQYF.

CDR3 DNA: TGTGCCAGCAGAAAGGGACTAGCGGGGGGGGACACCGGGGAGCTGTTTTTT. Translated, it gives CASRKGLAGGDTGELFF. The chain uses TRBV6-1 and TRBJ2-2; 16 nucleotides agree with TRBD2. CDR1 is MNHNS, CDR2 SASEGT, per germline. CDR3 length equals 17 residues. V trimming: 6 bases; J trimming: 3 bases; junction bases outside the gene matches: 4.

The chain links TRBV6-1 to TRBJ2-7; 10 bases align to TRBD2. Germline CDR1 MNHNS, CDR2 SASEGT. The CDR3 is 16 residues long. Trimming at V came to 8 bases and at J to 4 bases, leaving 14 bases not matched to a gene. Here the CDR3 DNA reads TGTGCCAGCCACCCCGGCCTTGAGCGGGGGGGTTACGAGCAGTACTTC. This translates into CASHPGLERGGYEQYF.

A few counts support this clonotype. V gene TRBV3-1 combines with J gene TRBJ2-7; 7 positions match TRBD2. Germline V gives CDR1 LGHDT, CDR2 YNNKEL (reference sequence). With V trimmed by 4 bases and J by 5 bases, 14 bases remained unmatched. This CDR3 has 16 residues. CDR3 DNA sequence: TGTGCCAGCAGCCGATTAGCGGGCCATCCACCCCACGAGCAGTACGTC. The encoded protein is CASSRLAGHPPHEQYV.

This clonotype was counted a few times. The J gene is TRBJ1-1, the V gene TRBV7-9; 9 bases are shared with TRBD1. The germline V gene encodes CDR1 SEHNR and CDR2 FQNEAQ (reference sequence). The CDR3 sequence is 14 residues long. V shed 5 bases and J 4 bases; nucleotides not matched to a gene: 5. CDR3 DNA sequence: TGTGCCAGCAGCCTAGGGGACAGGGCCACTGAAGCTTTCTTT. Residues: CASSLGDRATEAFF.

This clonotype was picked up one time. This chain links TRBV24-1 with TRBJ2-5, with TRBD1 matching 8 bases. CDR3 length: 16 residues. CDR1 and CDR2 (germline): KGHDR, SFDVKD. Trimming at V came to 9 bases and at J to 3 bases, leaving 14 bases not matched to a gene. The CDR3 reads CATGSIDRGLKETQYF. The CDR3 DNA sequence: TGTGCCACCGGTTCCATCGACAGGGGATTGAAAGAGACCCAGTACTTC.

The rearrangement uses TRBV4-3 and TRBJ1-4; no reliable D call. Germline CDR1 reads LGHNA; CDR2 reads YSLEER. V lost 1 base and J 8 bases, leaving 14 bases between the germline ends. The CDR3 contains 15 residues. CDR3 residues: CASSQGEMLSEKLFF. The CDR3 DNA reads TGCGCCAGCAGCCAAGGGGAAATGCTTAGCGAAAAACTGTTTTTT.

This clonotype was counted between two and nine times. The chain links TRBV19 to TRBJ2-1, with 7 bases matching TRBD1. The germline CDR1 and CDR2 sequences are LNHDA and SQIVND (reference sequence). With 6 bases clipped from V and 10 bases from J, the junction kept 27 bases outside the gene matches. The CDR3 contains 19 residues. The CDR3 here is CASRNGQDPGRPDLLEQFF. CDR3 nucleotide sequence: TGTGCCAGTAGAAACGGACAGGACCCCGGGCGGCCCGATTTGCTGGAGCAGTTCTTC.

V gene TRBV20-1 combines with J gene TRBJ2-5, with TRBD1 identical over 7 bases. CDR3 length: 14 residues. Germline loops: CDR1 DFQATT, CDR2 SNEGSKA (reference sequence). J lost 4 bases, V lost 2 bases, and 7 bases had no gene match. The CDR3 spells CSARKGAGPETQYF. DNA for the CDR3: TGCAGTGCTAGAAAGGGGGCAGGACCAGAGACCCAGTACTTC.

CDR3: CSVSRQGWETQYF. Here the CDR3 DNA reads TGCAGCGTTAGTCGGCAGGGGTGGGAGACCCAGTACTTC. The rearrangement joins TRBV29-1 to TRBJ2-5, with a possible D match to TRBD1 (6 bases). The CDR3 spans 13 residues. Germline values: CDR1 SQVTM, CDR2 ANQGSEA. Trimming removed 5 bases at V and 5 bases at J, with 15 bases between.

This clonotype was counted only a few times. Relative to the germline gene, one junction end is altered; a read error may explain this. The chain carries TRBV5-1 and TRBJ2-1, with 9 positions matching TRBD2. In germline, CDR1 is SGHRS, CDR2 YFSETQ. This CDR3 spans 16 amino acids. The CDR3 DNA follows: TGCGCCAGCAGCGGTGGAGTAGCGGGGGATTACACTGAGCAGTTCTTC. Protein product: CASSGGVAGDYTEQFF.

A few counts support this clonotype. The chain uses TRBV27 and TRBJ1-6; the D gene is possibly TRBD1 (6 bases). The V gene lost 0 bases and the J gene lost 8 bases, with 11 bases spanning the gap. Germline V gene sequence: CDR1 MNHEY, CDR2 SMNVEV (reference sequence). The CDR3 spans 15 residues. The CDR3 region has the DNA TGTGCCAGCAGTTTATCGAACAGGGTGTATTCACCCCTCCACTTT. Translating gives CASSLSNRVYSPLHF.

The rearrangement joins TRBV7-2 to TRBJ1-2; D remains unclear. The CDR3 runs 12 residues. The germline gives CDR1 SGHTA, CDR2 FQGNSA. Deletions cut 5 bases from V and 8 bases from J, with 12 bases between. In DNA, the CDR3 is TGTGCCAGCAGCCTAGAGATGGAGGGCTACACCTTC. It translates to CASSLEMEGYTF.

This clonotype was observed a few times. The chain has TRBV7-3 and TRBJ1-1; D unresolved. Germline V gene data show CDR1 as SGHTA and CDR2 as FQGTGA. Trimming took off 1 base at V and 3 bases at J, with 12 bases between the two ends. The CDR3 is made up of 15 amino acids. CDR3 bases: TGTGCCAGCAGCTTAATGCCTGACGGGGACACTGAAGCTTTCTTT. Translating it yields CASSLMPDGDTEAFF.

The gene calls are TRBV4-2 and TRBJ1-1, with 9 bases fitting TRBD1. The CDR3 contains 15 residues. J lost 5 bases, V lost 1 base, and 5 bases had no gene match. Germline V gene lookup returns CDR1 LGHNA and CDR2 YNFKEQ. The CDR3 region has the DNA TGTGCCAGCAGCCAAGCAGGACAGGGGATAACTGAAGCTTTCTTT. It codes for CASSQAGQGITEAFF.

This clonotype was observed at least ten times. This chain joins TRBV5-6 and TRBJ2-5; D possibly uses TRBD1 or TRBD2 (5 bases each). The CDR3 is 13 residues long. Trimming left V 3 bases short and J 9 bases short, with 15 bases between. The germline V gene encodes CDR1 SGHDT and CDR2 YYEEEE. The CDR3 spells CASSYSDPGPQYF. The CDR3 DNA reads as TGTGCCAGCAGCTATAGCGACCCGGGGCCCCAGTACTTC.

The CDR3 is CASTLDRTGVDEQFF. CDR3 bases: TGTGCCAGCACCCTGGACCGGACAGGGGTAGATGAGCAGTTCTTC. The chain couples TRBV27 to TRBJ2-1; 9 bases line up with TRBD1. Germline V lookup: CDR1 MNHEY, CDR2 SMNVEV (reference sequence). V lost 7 bases, J lost 8 bases, and 12 bases stayed unmatched. The CDR3 has 15 residues.

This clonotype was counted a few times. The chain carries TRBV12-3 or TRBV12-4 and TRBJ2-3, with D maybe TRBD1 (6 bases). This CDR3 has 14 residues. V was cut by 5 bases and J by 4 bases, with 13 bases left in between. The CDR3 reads CASSTGNGADTQYF. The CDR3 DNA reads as TGTGCCAGCAGTACAGGGAATGGGGCAGATACGCAGTATTTT.

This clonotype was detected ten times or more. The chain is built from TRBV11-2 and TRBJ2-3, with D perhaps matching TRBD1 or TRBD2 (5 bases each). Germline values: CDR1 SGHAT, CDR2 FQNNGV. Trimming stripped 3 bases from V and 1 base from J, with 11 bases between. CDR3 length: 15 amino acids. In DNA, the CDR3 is TGTGCCAGCAGCTTTATTCGGGGCCGCACAGATACGCAGTATTTT. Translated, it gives CASSFIRGRTDTQYF. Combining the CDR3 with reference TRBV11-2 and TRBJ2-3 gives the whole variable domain EAGVAQSPRYKIIEKRQSVAFWCNPISGHATLYWYQQILGQGPKLLIQFQNNGVVDDSQLPKDRFSAERLKGVDSTLKIQPAKLEDSAVYLCASSFIRGRTDTQYFGPGTRLTVL.

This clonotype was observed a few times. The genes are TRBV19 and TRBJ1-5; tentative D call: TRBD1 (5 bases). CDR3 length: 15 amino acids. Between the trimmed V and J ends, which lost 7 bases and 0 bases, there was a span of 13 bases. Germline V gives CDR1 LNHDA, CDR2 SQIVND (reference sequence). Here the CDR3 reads CASISDINSNQPQHF. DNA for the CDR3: TGTGCCAGTATCTCGGACATTAATAGCAATCAGCCCCAGCATTTT. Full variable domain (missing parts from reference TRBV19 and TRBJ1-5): DGGITQSPKYLFRKEGQNVTLSCEQNLNHDAMYWYRQDPGQGLRLIYYSQIVNDFQKGDIAEGYSVSREKKESFPLTVTSAQKNPTAFYLCASISDINSNQPQHFGDGTRLSIL.

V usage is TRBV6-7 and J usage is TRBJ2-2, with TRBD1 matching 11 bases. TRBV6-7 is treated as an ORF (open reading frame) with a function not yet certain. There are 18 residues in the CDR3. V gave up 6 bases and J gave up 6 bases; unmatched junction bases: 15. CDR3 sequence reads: CASSPEGQGDWTAGELFF. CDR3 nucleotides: TGTGCCAGCAGCCCTGAGGGACAGGGGGACTGGACGGCCGGGGAGCTGTTTTTT.

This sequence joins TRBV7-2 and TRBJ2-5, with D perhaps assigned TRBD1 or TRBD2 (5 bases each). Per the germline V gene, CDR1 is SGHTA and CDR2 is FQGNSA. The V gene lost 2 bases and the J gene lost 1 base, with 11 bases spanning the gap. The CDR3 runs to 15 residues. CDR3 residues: CASSLWGSVQETQYF. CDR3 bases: TGTGCCAGCAGCTTATGGGGGTCAGTCCAAGAGACCCAGTACTTC.

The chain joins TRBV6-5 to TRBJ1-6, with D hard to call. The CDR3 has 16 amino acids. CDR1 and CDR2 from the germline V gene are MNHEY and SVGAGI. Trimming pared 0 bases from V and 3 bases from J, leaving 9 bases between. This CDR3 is CASSYSESFYNSPLHF. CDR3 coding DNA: TGTGCCAGCAGTTACTCGGAGAGCTTCTATAATTCACCCCTCCACTTT.

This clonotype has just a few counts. Written as DNA, the CDR3 is TGTGCCAGCAGCTTAGGTCGCAGGTTAACCTACGAGCAGTACGTC. Its translation is CASSLGRRLTYEQYV. V gene TRBV7-9 combines with J gene TRBJ2-7, with D unclear. The V gene's germline CDR1 is SEHNR and CDR2 FQNEAQ (reference sequence). CDR3 length: 15 amino acids. V dropped 1 base and J dropped 2 bases, with 12 bases sitting between them.